This TCR beta chain came from a study of blood T cells in healthy people across ages. There are a few counts of this clonotype. V was cut by 4 bases and J by 2 bases, with 5 bases left in between. Germline CDR1 SGHRS, CDR2 YFSETQ. The CDR3 covers 12 residues. Using a J-beta primer mix together with a sample-barcoded 5' primer, a second PCR was run for about 7 to 12 cycles. TCRdb passed the 5' RACE reads through MiXCR, listing each CDR3 protein once. The table records hundreds of thousands of distinct CDR3 sequences, roughly 20% of them present only once. This TCR derives from an older man in good health. The sequencing input was blood. The chain combines TRBV5-1 with TRBJ2-3; D uncertain. CDR3 in amino acids: CASSMNTDTQYF. CDR3 coding DNA: TGCGCCAGCAGCATGAACACAGATACGCAGTATTTT.